The source of this T cell receptor (beta chain) is a study of identical twins. Healthy Caucasians provided all donations. TCRdb recomputed calls from the 5' RACE reads with MiXCR, one row per CDR3 protein. The sample holds 500,000 to 650,000 distinct CDR3 sequences; roughly 7.2% are singletons and the top ten take roughly 1.6%. Study findings and constraints: Recombination models fit unrelated individuals' TCR alpha sharing but underestimated twins'. Memory repertoires showed no such pattern, whereas abundant cord blood beta clonotypes carried fewer insertions.

As regards this clonotype: Its antigen is currently unknown.

CDR3 length: 17 residues. CDR1 and CDR2 from the germline V gene are LNHDA and SQIVND (reference sequence). The ends lost 5 bases at V and 6 bases at J; junction bases unmatched: 15. This same sample was also part of a study on yellow fever vaccine responses in identical twins.

Input material: PBMCs. The rearrangement links TRBV19 to TRBJ2-3, with 9 bases identical to TRBD2. This TCR was sampled from a woman younger than 35 in good health. The CDR3 here is CASSPRGVRGGPDTQYF. CDR3 nucleotides: TGTGCCAGTAGTCCCAGAGGAGTGCGGGGGGGGCCCGATACGCAGTATTTT.